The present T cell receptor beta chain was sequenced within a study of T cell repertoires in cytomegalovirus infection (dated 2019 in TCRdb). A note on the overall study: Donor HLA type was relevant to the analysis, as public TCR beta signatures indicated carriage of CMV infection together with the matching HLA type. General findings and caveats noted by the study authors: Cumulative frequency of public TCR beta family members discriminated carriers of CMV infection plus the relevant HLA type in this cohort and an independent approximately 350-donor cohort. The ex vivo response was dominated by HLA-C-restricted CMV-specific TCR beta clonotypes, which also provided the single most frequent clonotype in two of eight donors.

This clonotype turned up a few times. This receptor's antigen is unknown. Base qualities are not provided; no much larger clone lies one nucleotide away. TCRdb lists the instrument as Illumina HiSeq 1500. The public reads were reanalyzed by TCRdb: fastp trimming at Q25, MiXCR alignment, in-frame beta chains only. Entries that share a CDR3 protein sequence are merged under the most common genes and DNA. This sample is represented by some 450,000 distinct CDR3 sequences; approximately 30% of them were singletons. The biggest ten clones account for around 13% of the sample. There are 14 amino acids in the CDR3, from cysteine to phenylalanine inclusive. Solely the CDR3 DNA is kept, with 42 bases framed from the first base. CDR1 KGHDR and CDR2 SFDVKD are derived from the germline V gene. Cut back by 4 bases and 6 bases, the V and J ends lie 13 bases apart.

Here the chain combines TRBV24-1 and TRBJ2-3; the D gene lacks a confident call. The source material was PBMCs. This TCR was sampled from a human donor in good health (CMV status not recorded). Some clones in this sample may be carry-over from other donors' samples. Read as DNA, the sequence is TGTGCCACCAGTGACCTGTTGGGTTTCGATACGCAGTATTTT. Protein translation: CATSDLLGFDTQYF.